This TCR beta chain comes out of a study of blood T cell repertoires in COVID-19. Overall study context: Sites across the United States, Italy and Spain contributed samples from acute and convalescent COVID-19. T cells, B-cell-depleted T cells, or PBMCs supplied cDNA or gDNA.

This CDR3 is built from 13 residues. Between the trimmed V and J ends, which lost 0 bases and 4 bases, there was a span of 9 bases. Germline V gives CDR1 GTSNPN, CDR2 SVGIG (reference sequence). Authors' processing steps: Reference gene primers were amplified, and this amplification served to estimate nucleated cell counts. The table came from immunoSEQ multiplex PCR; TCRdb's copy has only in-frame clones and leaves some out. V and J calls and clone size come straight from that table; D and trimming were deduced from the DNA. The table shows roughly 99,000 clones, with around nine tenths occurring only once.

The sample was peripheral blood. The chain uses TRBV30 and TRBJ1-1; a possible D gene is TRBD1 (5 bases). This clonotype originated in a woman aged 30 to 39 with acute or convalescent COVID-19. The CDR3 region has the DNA TGTGCCTGGAGTGTAGGGGACTCCACTGAAGCTTTCTTT. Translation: CAWSVGDSTEAFF.